The 16 T cell receptor beta chains given below trace back to one sample, sequenced in a study of blood T cell repertoires in COVID-19. TCRdb's table, derived via immunoSEQ multiplex PCR, lists solely in-frame clones and lacks some. This sample has some 170,000 clones; about 88% occur once, and the top ten carry less than 1.5%. Sequencing used PBMCs or T cells enriched from blood (not recorded which). The receptors shown here come from a human donor with acute COVID-19. The donor label of this sample is uncertain.

V gene TRBV18 combines with J gene TRBJ2-3; D gene uncertain. The germline V and J ends were trimmed by 5 bases and 6 bases, with 15 bases remaining between them. The CDR3 runs 14 residues. From germline, CDR1 is KGHSH and CDR2 LQKENI. The CDR3 nucleotides are TGTGCCAGCTCAATAAGGCTGGCGAGGGATACGCAGTATTTT. As protein: CASSIRLARDTQYF.

The genes are TRBV7-3 and TRBJ2-1, with 14 bases matching TRBD2. The CDR3 contains 17 residues. Germline V gene sequence: CDR1 SGHTA, CDR2 FQGTGA. V was clipped by 5 bases and J by 2 bases; unmatched bases: 5. CDR3 bases: TGTGCCAGCAGCCCCGGACTAGCGGGGGGTCCCTACAATGAGCAGTTCTTC. Its protein product is CASSPGLAGGPYNEQFF.

The genes are TRBV11-3 and TRBJ2-2; D unclear. Trimming shortened V by 0 bases and J by 5 bases, and 4 bases separated the two germline ends. Germline V gene data show CDR1 as SGHNT and CDR2 as YENEEA. The CDR3 consists of 13 residues. CDR3 DNA: TGTGCCAGCAGCTTAGATCAAACCGGGGAGCTGTTTTTT. Translating gives CASSLDQTGELFF.

V gene TRBV7-8 combines with J gene TRBJ1-4; 9 bases map to TRBD1. Germline loops: CDR1 SGHVS, CDR2 FQNEAQ. J gave up 0 bases and V 0 bases, and 11 bases lay outside the gene matches. This CDR3 is built from 20 residues. The CDR3 DNA sequence: TGTGCCAGCAGCTTAGCGCGGACAGGGGTTAGGTCCTCAACTAATGAAAAACTGTTTTTT. Translating gives CASSLARTGVRSSTNEKLFF.

The chain couples TRBV9 to TRBJ2-3; a weak D match, TRBD1 (5 bases). Germline-derived CDR1 and CDR2 are SGDLS and YYNGEE. V was cut by 0 bases and J by 2 bases, with 7 bases left in between. The CDR3 spans 14 residues. The CDR3 DNA reads TGTGCCAGCAGCGTAGTGGGGCACACAGATACGCAGTATTTT. Protein: CASSVVGHTDTQYF.

This clone was recorded a few times. V usage is TRBV11-2 and J usage is TRBJ1-1, with D possibly matching TRBD1 (6 bases). The CDR3 runs to 15 residues. CDR1 SGHAT and CDR2 FQNNGV come from the germline V gene. The V end was cut by 6 bases, the J end by 1 base, with 15 bases between. In DNA form, the CDR3 reads TGTGCCAGCAGGCGCCCGACAGGATCGAACACTGAAGCTTTCTTT. It yields the protein CASRRPTGSNTEAFF.

The rearrangement uses TRBV11-2 and TRBJ1-1; D remains unclear. The CDR3 extends over 12 amino acids. From germline, CDR1 is SGHAT and CDR2 FQNNGV. The germline V and J ends were trimmed by 5 bases and 11 bases, with 15 bases remaining between them. The CDR3 reads CASSQSASQAFF. The CDR3 bases are TGTGCCAGCAGCCAATCAGCTTCACAGGCTTTCTTT.

V gene TRBV4-1 combines with J gene TRBJ2-3, with TRBD2 identical over 7 bases. CDR1 is MGHRA, CDR2 YSYEKL, per germline. The trim removed 4 bases at V and 2 bases at J, leaving 9 bases unmatched. The length of the CDR3 is 16 residues. The CDR3 DNA reads TGCGCCAGCAGCCCTGGCTGGGGGGGTGACACAGATACGCAGTATTTT. It translates to CASSPGWGGDTDTQYF.

In its sample, this clone was seen once. The CDR3 loop reads CASKGQRGGLHNEQFF. In nucleotides, the CDR3 is TGTGCCAGCAAAGGACAGCGGGGGGGCTTACACAATGAGCAGTTCTTC. The chain is built from TRBV28 and TRBJ2-1, with 10 bases fitting TRBD2. Losses at the gene ends were 7 bases for V and 5 bases for J; bases not matched to a gene: 11. There are 16 residues in the CDR3. From germline, CDR1 is MDHEN and CDR2 SYDVKM.

This clone was seen once. CDR3 sequence: CASSQRTSAYNEQFF. Written as DNA, the CDR3 is TGCGCCAGCAGCCAGAGGACTAGCGCTTACAATGAGCAGTTCTTC. The chain links TRBV4-1 to TRBJ2-1, with 9 positions matching TRBD2. J lost 4 bases, V lost 3 bases, and 4 bases had no gene match. This CDR3 has 15 residues. Germline CDR1 is MGHRA and CDR2 is YSYEKL.

The rearrangement joins TRBV5-6 to TRBJ1-6; no clear D gene. The V gene's germline CDR1 is SGHDT and CDR2 YYEEEE. Trimming shortened V by 2 bases and J by 8 bases, and 11 bases separated the two germline ends. The CDR3 extends over 14 amino acids. CDR3 region: CASSFFPEDSPLHF. The CDR3 DNA sequence: TGTGCCAGCAGCTTTTTCCCAGAGGATTCACCCCTCCACTTT.

This sequence joins TRBV6-6 and TRBJ1-2; 7 bases fit TRBD1. This CDR3 contains 12 residues. V shed 11 bases, J shed 4 bases, and the junction held 7 bases outside the gene matches. In germline, CDR1 is MNHNY, CDR2 SVGAGI (reference sequence). CDR3 sequence (DNA): TGTGCCGGCCATACAGGGGTCTATGGCTACACCTTC. Translating gives CAGHTGVYGYTF.

This clone turned up a few times. The chain combines TRBV30 with TRBJ2-7, with TRBD1 as a possible D gene (6 bases). The germline V gene encodes CDR1 GTSNPN and CDR2 SVGIG (reference sequence). The CDR3 runs to 13 residues. The germline V and J ends were trimmed by 6 bases and 4 bases, with 16 bases remaining between them. DNA for the CDR3: TGTGCCTGTGGTTATACAGGGACGTACGAGCAGTACTTC. Translation gives CACGYTGTYEQYF.

The genes are TRBV5-4 and TRBJ2-3; TRBD2 agrees at 14 bases. Germline lookup yields CDR1 SGHNT and CDR2 YYREEE (reference sequence). V dropped 7 bases and J dropped 2; count of bases not matched to a gene: 3. The CDR3 extends over 15 amino acids. The CDR3 nucleotides are TGTGCCAGCGGGACTAGCGGGGGCCCCACAGATACGCAGTATTTT. It is translated as CASGTSGGPTDTQYF. Using reference TRBV5-4 and TRBJ2-3 for the parts outside the CDR3, the full variable domain is ETGVTQSPTHLIKTRGQQVTLRCSSQSGHNTVSWYQQALGQGPQFIFQYYREEENGRGNFPPRFSGLQFPNYSSELNVNALELDDSALYLCASGTSGGPTDTQYFGPGTRLTVL.

The chain is built from TRBV12-5 and TRBJ1-2; D remains unclear. The ends were cut back, 4 bases at V and 4 bases at J, with 7 bases in the middle. CDR3 length: 12 residues. Germline CDR1 is LGHNT and CDR2 is FRNRAP. The CDR3 DNA sequence: TGTGCTAGTGGTTCTCAGGCCTATGGCTACACCTTC. Protein sequence: CASGSQAYGYTF.

The CDR3, as DNA: TGTGCCAGCAGCTGGGGGGTGAACTACGAGCAGTACTTC. Amino acid sequence: CASSWGVNYEQYF. The V gene is TRBV4-2, the J gene TRBJ2-7, with a possible D match to TRBD2 (6 bases). The germline gives CDR1 LGHNA, CDR2 YNFKEQ. Trimming pared 5 bases from V and 3 bases from J, leaving 11 bases between. There are 13 residues in the CDR3.